This TCR beta chain was retrieved from a study of T cell responses to AZD1222 COVID-19 vaccine. Points from the study as a whole: Repertoire collection took place solely once the T cell response had peaked. Targets within unmutated variant regions were reportedly found for nearly half of spike-specific TCRs. Dominant CD4 TCR responses targeted spike regions 160-218 and 743-854.

Notes on this clone: As yet, its antigen is unknown.

This CDR3 is built from 15 residues. CDR1 and CDR2 from the germline V gene are MDHEN and SYDVKM. Trimming left V 2 bases short and J 0 bases short, with 11 bases between. TCRdb keeps only in-frame clones here, not all; method: immunoSEQ multiplex PCR. The table shows fewer than 200,000 clones, with 75% to 90% occurring only once. The sequence came from an adult in good health. The chain couples TRBV28 to TRBJ2-7; D gene unclear. The specimen comprised peripheral blood, sampled on day 0 of AZD1222 vaccination. The CDR3: CASSLRHPSSYEQYF. The CDR3 bases are TGTGCCAGCAGTTTACGACACCCGAGCTCCTACGAGCAGTACTTC.